This T cell receptor (beta chain) came from a study of blood T cell repertoires in COVID-19. The V gene lost 1 base and the J gene lost 4 bases, with 8 bases spanning the gap. The CDR3 is 13 residues long. Germline CDR1 and CDR2: SGHRS and YFSETQ. Measured with immunoSEQ multiplex PCR; TCRdb has only the in-frame clones, and not every one. The table lists about 300,000 clones, over 70% of them singletons. Sequencing was done on a sample of peripheral blood. The gene calls are TRBV5-1 and TRBJ1-2; D is unclear. The TCR originated in a woman aged 45 to 65 with acute or convalescent COVID-19. The DNA for the CDR3 is TGCGCCAGCAGCTTGTCAGAATTCTATGGCTACACCTTC. It encodes CASSLSEFYGYTF.